A single sample is the source of the 16 T cell receptor beta chains below, sequenced in a study of Ad26.COV2.S vaccination and SARS-CoV-2 variants. The treatment denotes: some 20 received Ad26.COV2.S at low or high dose, single or two shots; roughly five received placebo; per-sample allocation not given. The investigators took samples on day 63 after the first vaccine or placebo injection. TCRdb keeps only in-frame clones here, not all; method: immunoSEQ multiplex PCR. The repertoire has hundreds of thousands of clones, roughly 90% of them found once; the top ten carry 6.4%. The source material was peripheral blood, sampled in a trial of Ad26.COV2.S vaccine versus placebo. These receptors were taken from a person between 18 and 60 years old who received the Ad26.COV2.S COVID-19 vaccine or a placebo.

For the CDR3, the DNA is TGTGCCAGCAGGCCCCGGGAGGGACTCAATCAGCCCCAGCATTTT. Its translation: CASRPREGLNQPQHF. The genes are TRBV7-8 and TRBJ1-5; tentative D call: TRBD1 (5 bases). V gave up 6 bases and J gave up 3 bases, with 15 bases separating them. This CDR3 region has 15 residues. Germline V gives CDR1 SGHVS, CDR2 FQNEAQ.

The gene calls are TRBV5-1 and TRBJ1-5; 10 bases align to TRBD1. The CDR3 extends over 14 amino acids. Germline V gene sequence: CDR1 SGHRS, CDR2 YFSETQ. Trimming removed 4 bases from V and 5 bases from J; junction bases left unmatched: 3. CDR3 coding DNA: TGCGCCAGCAGCGTGACAGGGGGCGATCAGCCCCAGCATTTT. It translates to CASSVTGGDQPQHF.

As regards this clone: The sample carries other DNA sequences with the same CDR3. This sequence joins TRBV24-1 and TRBJ2-1; tentatively, D is TRBD2 (6 bases). This CDR3 has 14 residues. Deletions cut 5 bases from V and 4 bases from J, with 11 bases between. CDR1 is KGHDR, CDR2 SFDVKD, per germline. CDR3 sequence: CATSGRGSYNEQFF. CDR3 DNA sequence: TGTGCCACCAGTGGGCGGGGTTCATACAATGAGCAGTTCTTC.

Note on this clone: Other DNA sequences in the sample encode the same CDR3. The rearrangement links TRBV30 to TRBJ1-5; the D gene is possibly TRBD1 (5 bases). The V gene lost 3 bases and the J gene lost 6 bases, with 12 bases spanning the gap. There are 13 residues in the CDR3. Per germline, CDR1 GTSNPN and CDR2 SVGIG (reference sequence). The CDR3 region is CAWSVRGGQPQHF. Here the CDR3 DNA reads TGTGCCTGGAGCGTGCGGGGGGGTCAGCCCCAGCATTTT. The whole variable domain, filled in from reference TRBV30 and TRBJ1-5, reads SQTIHQWPATLVQPVGSPLSLECTVEGTSNPNLYWYRQAAGRGLQLLFYSVGIGQISSEVPQNLSASRPQDRQFILSSKKLLLSDSGFYLCAWSVRGGQPQHFGDGTRLSIL.

This chain joins TRBV6-5 and TRBJ2-3; 13 nucleotides line up with TRBD2. The germline V gene encodes CDR1 MNHEY and CDR2 SVGAGI. The CDR3 is 15 amino acids. V dropped 6 bases and J dropped 4; count of bases not matched to a gene: 4. CDR3 region: CASRAGLAGADTQYF. The CDR3 nucleotides read TGTGCCAGCAGGGCTGGACTAGCGGGAGCAGATACGCAGTATTTT.

The chain recombines TRBV19 with TRBJ1-5; the D is unclear. CDR1 is LNHDA and CDR2 is SQIVND in the germline V gene (reference sequence). CDR3 length equals 14 residues. V was pared by 3 bases and J by 1 base, with 7 bases between. This CDR3 reads CASSMGNSNQPQHF. The CDR3 DNA follows: TGTGCCAGTAGTATGGGGAACAGCAATCAGCCCCAGCATTTT.

V usage is TRBV7-8 and J usage is TRBJ2-2; TRBD1 matches 8 bases. The V gene's germline CDR1 is SGHVS and CDR2 FQNEAQ. The CDR3 totals 15 residues. The J segment lost 2 bases and the V segment lost 4 bases, leaving 3 bases of the junction unmatched. As DNA, the CDR3 is TGTGCCAGCAGCTCCGGGACAGGCAACACCGGGGAGCTGTTTTTT. Translating gives CASSSGTGNTGELFF. Full variable domain (remainder filled in from reference TRBV7-8 and TRBJ2-2): GAGVSQSPRYKVAKRGQDVALRCDPISGHVSLFWYQQALGQGPEFLTYFQNEAQLDKSGLPSDRFFAERPEGSVSTLKIQRTQQEDSAVYLCASSSGTGNTGELFFGEGSRLTVL.

The rearrangement links TRBV27 to TRBJ2-2, with 7 bases that match TRBD1. The ends lost 6 bases at V and 8 bases at J; junction bases unmatched: 6. The CDR3 spans 13 residues. The germline V gene has CDR1 MNHEY and CDR2 SMNVEV (reference sequence). The DNA of the CDR3 is TGTGCCAGCAGCATTACAGGGGTTGGGGAGCTGTTTTTT. As protein: CASSITGVGELFF.

The sample holds one count of this clone. J is TRBJ1-1 and V is TRBV7-6; D not resolved. Germline-derived CDR1 and CDR2 are SGHVS and FNYEAQ. Trimming left V 3 bases short and J 6 bases short, with 11 bases between. CDR3 length equals 13 residues. The CDR3 loop reads CASSFAKGSEAFF. The DNA for the CDR3 is TGTGCCAGCAGCTTTGCCAAAGGGTCTGAAGCTTTCTTT. The full variable domain, rest sourced from reference TRBV7-6 and TRBJ1-1, is GAGVSQSPRYKVTKRGQDVALRCDPISGHVSLYWYRQALGQGPEFLTYFNYEAQQDKSGLPNDRFSAERPEGSISTLTIQRTEQRDSAMYRCASSFAKGSEAFFGQGTRLTVV.

This chain uses TRBV7-2 with TRBJ1-4; D gene uncertain. Trimming took 5 bases from V and 2 from J, leaving 18 bases between them. This CDR3 has 17 residues. Germline V gives CDR1 SGHTA, CDR2 FQGNSA. In DNA form, the CDR3 reads TGTGCCAGCAGCCCGCGACCGGCAGCTCTGACTAATGAAAAACTGTTTTTT. As protein: CASSPRPAALTNEKLFF.

The chain employs TRBV21-1 and TRBJ2-7; the table gives TRBD2 as D, unverified against the DNA. TRBV21-1 is classified as a pseudogene. This CDR3 region has 17 residues. The CDR3 here is CASSKAEGGILTYEQYF. CDR3 DNA: TGTGCCAGCAGCAAAGCGGAGGGCGGGATCCTTACCTACGAGCAGTACTTC.

V is TRBV2 and J is TRBJ2-3; 9 nucleotides match TRBD2. The CDR3 totals 17 residues. Germline trimming cut 6 bases from V and 1 base from J; bases unmatched to any gene: 11. Per the germline V gene, CDR1 is SNHLY and CDR2 is FYNNEI. CDR3 region: CASSGGGRGGGTDTQYF. The CDR3 bases are TGTGCCAGCAGCGGCGGTGGTCGCGGGGGGGGCACAGATACGCAGTATTTT.

The chain employs TRBV6-6 and TRBJ2-5; 8 nucleotides match TRBD1. The CDR3 totals 17 residues. The J segment lost 2 bases and the V segment lost 5 bases, leaving 13 bases of the junction unmatched. Germline CDR1 MNHNY, CDR2 SVGAGI (reference sequence). The DNA for the CDR3 is TGTGCCAGCAGTCGTAACGCCCTATGGACAGGGCAAGAGACCCAGTACTTC. It codes for CASSRNALWTGQETQYF.

This chain connects TRBV7-2 to TRBJ2-7; weak D call: TRBD2 (5 bases). The CDR3 sequence is 15 residues long. Trimming took off 5 bases at V and 0 bases at J, with 14 bases between the two ends. CDR1 and CDR2 from the germline V gene are SGHTA and FQGNSA. The DNA of the CDR3 is TGTGCCAGCAGCACCAGCGCGGGTAGCTCCTACGAGCAGTACTTC. As protein: CASSTSAGSSYEQYF.

The sample holds a few counts of this clone. The V and J genes are TRBV2 and TRBJ2-1, with TRBD2 identical over 10 bases. Germline trimming cut 7 bases from V and 6 bases from J; bases unmatched to any gene: 12. Germline CDR1 and CDR2: SNHLY and FYNNEI. The CDR3 has 16 amino acids. CDR3 DNA: TGTGCCAGCAAAGGTGCTAGCGGGGGCCCCTCCAATGAGCAGTTCTTC. Translation gives CASKGASGGPSNEQFF.

V is TRBV20-1 and J is TRBJ1-1, with D uncertain. The V and J ends lost 2 bases and 5 bases respectively, with 3 bases between them. Germline lookup yields CDR1 DFQATT and CDR2 SNEGSKA (reference sequence). The CDR3 has 10 residues. The chain's CDR3 is CSARKTEAFF. CDR3 coding DNA: TGCAGTGCTAGAAAGACTGAAGCTTTCTTT.